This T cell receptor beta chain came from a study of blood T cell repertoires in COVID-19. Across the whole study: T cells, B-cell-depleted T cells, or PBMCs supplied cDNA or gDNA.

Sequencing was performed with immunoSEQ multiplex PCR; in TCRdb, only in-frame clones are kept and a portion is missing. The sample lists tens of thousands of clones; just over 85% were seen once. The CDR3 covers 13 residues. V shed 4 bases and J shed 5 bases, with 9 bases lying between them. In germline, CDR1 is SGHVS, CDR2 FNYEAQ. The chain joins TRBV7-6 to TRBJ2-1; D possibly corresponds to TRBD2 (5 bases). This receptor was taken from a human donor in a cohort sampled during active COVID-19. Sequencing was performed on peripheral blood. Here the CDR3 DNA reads TGTGCCAGCAGCTCGGGAATTGACAATGAGCAGTTCTTC. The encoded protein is CASSSGIDNEQFF. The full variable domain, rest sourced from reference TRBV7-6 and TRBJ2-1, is GAGVSQSPRYKVTKRGQDVALRCDPISGHVSLYWYRQALGQGPEFLTYFNYEAQQDKSGLPNDRFSAERPEGSISTLTIQRTEQRDSAMYRCASSSGIDNEQFFGPGTRLTVL.